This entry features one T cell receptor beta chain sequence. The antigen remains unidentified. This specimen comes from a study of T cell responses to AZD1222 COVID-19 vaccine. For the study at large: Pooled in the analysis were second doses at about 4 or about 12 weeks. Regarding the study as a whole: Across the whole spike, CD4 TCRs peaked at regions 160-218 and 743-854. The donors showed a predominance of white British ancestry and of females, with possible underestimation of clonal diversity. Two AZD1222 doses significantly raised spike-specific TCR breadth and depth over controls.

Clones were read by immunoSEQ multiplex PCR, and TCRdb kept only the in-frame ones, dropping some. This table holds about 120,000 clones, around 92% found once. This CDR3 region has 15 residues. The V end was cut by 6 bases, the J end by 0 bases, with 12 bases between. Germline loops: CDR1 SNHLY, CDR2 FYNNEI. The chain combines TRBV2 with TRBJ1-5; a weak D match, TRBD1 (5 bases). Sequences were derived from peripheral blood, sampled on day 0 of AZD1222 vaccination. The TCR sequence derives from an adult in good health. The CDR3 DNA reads TGTGCCAGCAGGGGGGAGGCTTATAGCAATCAGCCCCAGCATTTT. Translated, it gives CASRGEAYSNQPQHF.